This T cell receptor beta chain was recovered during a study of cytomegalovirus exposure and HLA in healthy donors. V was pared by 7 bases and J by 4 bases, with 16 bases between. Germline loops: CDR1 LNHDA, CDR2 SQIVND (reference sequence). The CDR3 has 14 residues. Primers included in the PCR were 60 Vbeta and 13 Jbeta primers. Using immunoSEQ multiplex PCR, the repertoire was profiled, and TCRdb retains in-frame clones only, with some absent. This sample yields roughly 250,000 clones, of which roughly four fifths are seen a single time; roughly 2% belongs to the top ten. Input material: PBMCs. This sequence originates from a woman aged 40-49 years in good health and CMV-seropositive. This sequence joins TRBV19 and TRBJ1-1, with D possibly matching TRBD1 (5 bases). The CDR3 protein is CASTVGHTGTEAFF. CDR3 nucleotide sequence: TGTGCCAGTACCGTCGGACACACAGGCACTGAAGCTTTCTTT.